Listed below are T cell receptor beta chains from one sample, sequenced in a study of T cell repertoires in cytomegalovirus infection. For these TCRs, the target antigens are not known. TCRdb processed the reads anew with MiXCR; each CDR3 protein has one entry. The sample consists of about 570,000 distinct CDR3 sequences, roughly 43% of them appearing once. The sample here was cultured PBMCs, taken from culture after CMV antigen stimulation. These TCRs come from a human donor in good health (CMV status not recorded). Some clones in this sample may be carry-over from other donors' samples. CDR3s leave out the opening cysteine and the closing phenylalanine or tryptophan.

CDR3aa: ASSIRWGTSDEKLF
v_gene: TRBV19
j_gene: TRBJ1-4

CDR3aa: ASSHPKTSTAGELF
v_gene: TRBV7-9
j_gene: TRBJ2-2

CDR3aa: ASSLGNTQY
v_gene: TRBV7-2
j_gene: TRBJ2-3

CDR3aa: SAPHPAISGGTDTQY
v_gene: TRBV20-1
j_gene: TRBJ2-3

CDR3aa: ATSRDKWGHEQY
v_gene: TRBV15
j_gene: TRBJ2-7

CDR3aa: ASSLLPATDTQY
v_gene: TRBV5-4
j_gene: TRBJ2-3

CDR3aa: ASSNPGTGAGETQY
v_gene: TRBV7-2
j_gene: TRBJ2-5

CDR3aa: ASSLALYREWTDTQY
v_gene: TRBV7-9
j_gene: TRBJ2-3

CDR3aa: ASSSKHGRETQY
v_gene: TRBV7-2
j_gene: TRBJ2-5

CDR3aa: ASSARTSQGIDYEQY
v_gene: TRBV7-9
j_gene: TRBJ2-7

CDR3aa: ASSSWDRVREQY
v_gene: TRBV12-3/TRBV12-4
j_gene: TRBJ2-7

CDR3aa: ASSPTGLGEKLF
v_gene: TRBV28
j_gene: TRBJ1-4

CDR3aa: ASSQGTGMDLEWITDTQY
v_gene: TRBV27
j_gene: TRBJ2-3

CDR3aa: ATSAGVKETQC
v_gene: TRBV15
j_gene: TRBJ2-5

CDR3aa: ASSARASRSTDTQY
v_gene: TRBV25-1
j_gene: TRBJ2-3

CDR3aa: ASNAGGAAETQY
v_gene: TRBV7-2
j_gene: TRBJ2-5

CDR3aa: ASSYSTRGRAGETQY
v_gene: TRBV6-2/TRBV6-3
j_gene: TRBJ2-5

CDR3aa: ASEQGTNTEAF
v_gene: TRBV7-9
j_gene: TRBJ1-1

CDR3aa: ASSPTTGGLGGYT
v_gene: TRBV7-8
j_gene: TRBJ1-2

CDR3aa: ASSLAQGHGYT
v_gene: TRBV7-6
j_gene: TRBJ1-2

CDR3aa: AISELAGVSETQY
v_gene: TRBV10-3
j_gene: TRBJ2-5

CDR3aa: ASSPAAGAYEQY
v_gene: TRBV6-1
j_gene: TRBJ2-7

CDR3aa: SVWLGQGSEAF
v_gene: TRBV29-1
j_gene: TRBJ1-1

CDR3aa: ASKGSGGAVETQY
v_gene: TRBV6-1
j_gene: TRBJ2-5

CDR3aa: ASSLSLLPAGGEETQY
v_gene: TRBV28
j_gene: TRBJ2-5

CDR3aa: ASSASTGNQPQH
v_gene: TRBV7-9
j_gene: TRBJ1-5

CDR3aa: ASSFRRGSSPLH
v_gene: TRBV28
j_gene: TRBJ1-6

CDR3aa: ASQTGGYNEQF
v_gene: TRBV18
j_gene: TRBJ2-1

CDR3aa: SASDRGGNTIY
v_gene: TRBV29-1
j_gene: TRBJ1-3

CDR3aa: ASSARGRDIQY
v_gene: TRBV6-8
j_gene: TRBJ2-4

CDR3aa: ASSFLRTGTAQY
v_gene: TRBV28
j_gene: TRBJ2-3

CDR3aa: ASGGGGTEAF
v_gene: TRBV27
j_gene: TRBJ1-1

CDR3aa: ASSDRDRKNTIY
v_gene: TRBV7-8
j_gene: TRBJ1-3

CDR3aa: ASSPWTDRYTEAF
v_gene: TRBV5-1
j_gene: TRBJ1-1

CDR3aa: AIRQGAEREQY
v_gene: TRBV10-3
j_gene: TRBJ2-7

CDR3aa: ASSSIRASGGKTYEQY
v_gene: TRBV27
j_gene: TRBJ2-7

CDR3aa: ASSFPGQGTDTQY
v_gene: TRBV28
j_gene: TRBJ2-3

CDR3aa: ASSSRTSGSGKTQY
v_gene: TRBV7-2
j_gene: TRBJ2-5

CDR3aa: ASTEGGRADEQY
v_gene: TRBV6-1
j_gene: TRBJ2-7

CDR3aa: SARVQGHNGYT
v_gene: TRBV20-1
j_gene: TRBJ1-2

CDR3aa: ASSTGLAGGRDTDTQY
v_gene: TRBV7-2
j_gene: TRBJ2-3

CDR3aa: ASSFRQVNTGELF
v_gene: TRBV7-8
j_gene: TRBJ2-2

CDR3aa: ASSLETGSNEQF
v_gene: TRBV7-2
j_gene: TRBJ2-1

CDR3aa: AISPSERAVDTQY
v_gene: TRBV10-3
j_gene: TRBJ2-3

CDR3aa: AISESWGGNEKLF
v_gene: TRBV10-3
j_gene: TRBJ1-4

CDR3aa: ASSLGGSYNEQF
v_gene: TRBV7-2
j_gene: TRBJ2-1

CDR3aa: ASSLVASDAPYEHY
v_gene: TRBV7-2
j_gene: TRBJ2-7

CDR3aa: ASSLTLLTEQY
v_gene: TRBV7-2
j_gene: TRBJ2-7

CDR3aa: ASSQGDRGPYEQY
v_gene: TRBV4-1
j_gene: TRBJ2-7

CDR3aa: ASSLVAGGNNEQF
v_gene: TRBV7-2
j_gene: TRBJ2-1

CDR3aa: ASTPDRGYREDTEAF
v_gene: TRBV3-1
j_gene: TRBJ1-1